Listed below are T cell receptor beta chains from one sample, sequenced in a study of T cells after yellow fever vaccination. TCRdb reanalysed the 5' RACE reads using MiXCR and keeps one entry per CDR3 protein. The sample includes 280,000 or so distinct CDR3 sequences, roughly 9% of them seen just once. The sequencing here drew on CD4+ T cells sorted from PBMCs, taken 5 days after the yellow fever booster vaccination. The receptors here all came from a man between 18 and 29 years old who received the YFV17D yellow fever vaccine. The CDR3 runs from the conserved cysteine through the conserved F or W. A D gene is named only where the DNA matches it firmly. Clone size is not always given. Where it is, it says once, few, many or a class for expanded clones.

D gene	V gene	J gene	clone size	CDR3 length	CDR3 protein	CDR3 DNA
-	TRBV10-3	TRBJ2-1	-	12	CAIISEDNEQFF	TGTGCCATCATCTCCGAGGACAATGAGCAGTTCTTC
-	TRBV4-1	TRBJ1-6	few	16	CASSQGRLDPNSPLHF	TGCGCCAGCAGCCAAGGTCGGCTGGACCCCAATTCACCCCTCCACTTT
-	TRBV10-3	TRBJ2-7	few	13	CAISEGAGFEQYF	TGTGCCATCAGTGAAGGGGCAGGGTTCGAGCAGTACTTC
-	TRBV10-3	TRBJ1-1	many	13	CAISEEQDTEAFF	TGTGCCATCAGTGAGGAACAAGACACTGAAGCTTTCTTT
-	TRBV7-9	TRBJ2-3	few	15	CASSLYFPRGDTQYF	TGTGCCAGCAGCTTATATTTCCCCAGAGGGGATACGCAGTATTTT
-	TRBV5-6	TRBJ1-5	-	13	CASILRDHKAQHF	TGTGCCAGCATCTTGAGGGACCACAAGGCCCAGCATTTT
-	TRBV7-2	TRBJ1-1	-	11	CASSLKSGAFF	TGTGCCAGCAGCTTAAAATCGGGAGCTTTCTTT
TRBD1	TRBV7-9	TRBJ1-1	-	17	CASSLGVTGGALGEAFF	TGTGCCAGCAGCTTAGGAGTTACAGGGGGCGCATTGGGTGAAGCTTTCTTT
-	TRBV12-3/TRBV12-4	TRBJ2-1	-	13	CASSPAAVNEQFF	TGTGCCAGCAGCCCTGCGGCGGTCAATGAGCAGTTCTTC
-	TRBV5-1	TRBJ2-3	-	14	CASSPPPPADTQYF	TGCGCCAGCAGCCCCCCCCCCCCGGCAGATACGCAGTATTTT
TRBD1	TRBV9	TRBJ1-1	-	15	CASSTTGGFNTEAFF	TGTGCCAGCAGTACCACAGGGGGGTTTAACACTGAAGCTTTCTTT
TRBD2	TRBV11-1	TRBJ2-1	-	15	CASSASGGYNNEQFF	TGTGCCAGCAGCGCTAGCGGGGGTTATAACAATGAGCAGTTCTTC
TRBD2	TRBV7-6	TRBJ2-1	-	17	CASSPRARLAGGDEQFF	TGTGCCAGCAGCCCTCGGGCCCGACTAGCGGGGGGGGATGAGCAGTTCTTC
-	TRBV27	TRBJ1-2	few	13	CASSPPGSYGYTF	TGTGCCAGCAGTCCTCCCGGGAGTTATGGCTACACCTTC
-	TRBV25-1	TRBJ2-5	few	11	CASKGLETQYF	TGTGCCAGCAAGGGTCTGGAGACCCAGTACTTC